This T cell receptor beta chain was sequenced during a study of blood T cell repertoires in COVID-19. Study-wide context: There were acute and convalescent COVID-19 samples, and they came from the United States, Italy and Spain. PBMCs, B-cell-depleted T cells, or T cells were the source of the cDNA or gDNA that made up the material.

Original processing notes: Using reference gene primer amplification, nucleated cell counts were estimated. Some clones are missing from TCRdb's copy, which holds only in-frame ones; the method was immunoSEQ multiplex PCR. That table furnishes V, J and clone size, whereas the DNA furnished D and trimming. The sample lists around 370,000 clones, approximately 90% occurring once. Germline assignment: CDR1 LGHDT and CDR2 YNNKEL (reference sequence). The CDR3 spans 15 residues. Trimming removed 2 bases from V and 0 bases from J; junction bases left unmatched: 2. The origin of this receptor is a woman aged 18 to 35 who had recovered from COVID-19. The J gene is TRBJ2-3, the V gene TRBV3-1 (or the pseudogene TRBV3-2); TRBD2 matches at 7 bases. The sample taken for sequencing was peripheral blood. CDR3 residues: CASSQLAESTDTQYF. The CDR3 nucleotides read TGTGCCAGCAGCCAACTAGCGGAAAGCACAGATACGCAGTATTTT.